These T cell receptor beta chains were read from a single sample in a study of blood T cell repertoires in COVID-19. TCRdb's table, derived via immunoSEQ multiplex PCR, lists solely in-frame clones and lacks some. Among some 95,000 clones listed, 60% to 85% were seen once. Sequencing used peripheral blood. Receptor source: a man aged 50-60 years who had recovered from COVID-19. Both conserved end residues are part of each CDR3. D genes are given only for firm matches. Only some rows state a clone size, as once, few, many or a class for expanded clones.

clone_size	d_call	j_call	v_call	cdr3_nt	cdr3_aa
.	.	TRBJ1-2	TRBV6-5	TGTGCCAGCATCCCCGAGGGAGGGGTGGGTGGCTACACCTTC	CASIPEGGVGGYTF
.	TRBD2	TRBJ2-7	TRBV2	TGTGCCAGCAGTGAACTGTGGGGCCCTAGCGGCGAGCAGTACTTC	CASSELWGPSGEQYF
.	TRBD1	TRBJ1-2	TRBV13	TGTGCCAGCAGCCCCCATAGGACAGGGGGCCTCTACTCCTATGGCTACACCTTC	CASSPHRTGGLYSYGYTF
once	TRBD1	TRBJ1-1	TRBV3-1/TRBV3-2	TGTGCCAGCAGGCGGACAGGCCCTGAAGCTTTCTTT	CASRRTGPEAFF
.	.	TRBJ1-2	TRBV3-1/TRBV3-2	TGTGCCAGCAGCCCACGAACAGACCTTTTGGGTGATGGCTACACCTTC	CASSPRTDLLGDGYTF
.	TRBD1	TRBJ1-2	TRBV9	TGTGCCAGCAGCGGACAGGGGGCAAAGAGCTCCGGCTACACCTTC	CASSGQGAKSSGYTF
.	TRBD1	TRBJ1-5	TRBV3-1/TRBV3-2	TGTGCCAGCAGTGAAGACAGGGATCAGCCCCAGCATTTT	CASSEDRDQPQHF
once	.	TRBJ1-1	TRBV27	TGTGCCAGCAGTACCAGGGAAGGGGCTGAAGCTTTCTTT	CASSTREGAEAFF
.	TRBD2	TRBJ2-3	TRBV29-1	TGCAGCGTTGGACTAGCGGGGAACACAGATACGCAGTATTTT	CSVGLAGNTDTQYF
few	TRBD2	TRBJ2-2	TRBV7-2	TGTGCCAGCAGCCCGGCCGGGGCGGGAGGCACCGGGGAGCTGTTTTTT	CASSPAGAGGTGELFF
.	.	TRBJ2-2	TRBV28	TGTGCCAGCATTAAGGGGGTTACCGGGGAGCTGTTTTTT	CASIKGVTGELFF
.	.	TRBJ2-7	TRBV3-1/TRBV3-2	TGTGCCAGCAGCCAAGGCCAGGGTAACGAGCAGTACTTC	CASSQGQGNEQYF
.	.	TRBJ2-5	TRBV3-1/TRBV3-2	TGTGCCAGCAGCCAAGATTCTGGGGGGGAGACCCAGTACTTC	CASSQDSGGETQYF
few	TRBD1	TRBJ1-6	TRBV2	TGTGCCAGCAGTGCTTGGGACAGGACTAATTCACCCCTCCACTTT	CASSAWDRTNSPLHF
.	TRBD2	TRBJ2-3	TRBV29-1	TGCAGCGTTGACCGCGGGGAGGGGACCACAGATACGCAGTATTTT	CSVDRGEGTTDTQYF
.	TRBD2	TRBJ2-4	TRBV4-1	TGCGCCAGCAGCCTGACTAGCGGGAGGGCGTTGGACATTCAGTACTTC	CASSLTSGRALDIQYF
.	TRBD2	TRBJ2-3	TRBV6-2/TRBV6-3	TGTGCCAGCAGTTACCCTACTAGCGGGGGGCGTACAGATACGCAGTATTTT	CASSYPTSGGRTDTQYF
.	TRBD1	TRBJ1-1	TRBV7-9	TGTGCCAGCAGCTTAGATGGGACAGTGAACACTGAAGCTTTCTTT	CASSLDGTVNTEAFF
.	.	TRBJ2-7	TRBV2	TGTGCCAGCAGTGAAATCGGACTAACCTACGAGCAGTACTTC	CASSEIGLTYEQYF